This T cell receptor beta chain was obtained from a study of T-cell reconstitution after alpha-beta-depleted transplantation in children. This clonotype was seen ten or more times. What it binds is not known. Points from the study as a whole: Expanded clones from the graft, numbering several hundred, reportedly supplied alpha-beta T cells about two months after transplant.

Construction of the TCRbeta library involved unique molecular identifiers. MiXCR, run by TCRdb on the PCR reads, gives a single entry per CDR3 protein. The sample lists around 670,000 distinct CDR3 sequences; roughly 14% were seen once. The TCR originated in a girl aged 2-10 years with congenital amegakaryocytic thrombocytopenia, due to receive a stem cell transplant. Sequenced material: PBMCs, taken before TCRalphabeta/CD19-depleted stem cell transplant.

The CDR3 DNA sequence: TGTGCCATCAGTGTGGGCCTCGGAGAGGGGGCGTATGGCTACACCTTC. It translates to CAISVGLGEGAYGYTF. This sequence joins TRBV10-3 and TRBJ1-2; TRBD1 aligns across 7 bases. Per germline, CDR1 ENHRY and CDR2 SYGVKD. The V gene end was trimmed by 4 bases and the J gene end by 5 bases; junction bases not matched to a gene: 13. The CDR3 has 16 residues.